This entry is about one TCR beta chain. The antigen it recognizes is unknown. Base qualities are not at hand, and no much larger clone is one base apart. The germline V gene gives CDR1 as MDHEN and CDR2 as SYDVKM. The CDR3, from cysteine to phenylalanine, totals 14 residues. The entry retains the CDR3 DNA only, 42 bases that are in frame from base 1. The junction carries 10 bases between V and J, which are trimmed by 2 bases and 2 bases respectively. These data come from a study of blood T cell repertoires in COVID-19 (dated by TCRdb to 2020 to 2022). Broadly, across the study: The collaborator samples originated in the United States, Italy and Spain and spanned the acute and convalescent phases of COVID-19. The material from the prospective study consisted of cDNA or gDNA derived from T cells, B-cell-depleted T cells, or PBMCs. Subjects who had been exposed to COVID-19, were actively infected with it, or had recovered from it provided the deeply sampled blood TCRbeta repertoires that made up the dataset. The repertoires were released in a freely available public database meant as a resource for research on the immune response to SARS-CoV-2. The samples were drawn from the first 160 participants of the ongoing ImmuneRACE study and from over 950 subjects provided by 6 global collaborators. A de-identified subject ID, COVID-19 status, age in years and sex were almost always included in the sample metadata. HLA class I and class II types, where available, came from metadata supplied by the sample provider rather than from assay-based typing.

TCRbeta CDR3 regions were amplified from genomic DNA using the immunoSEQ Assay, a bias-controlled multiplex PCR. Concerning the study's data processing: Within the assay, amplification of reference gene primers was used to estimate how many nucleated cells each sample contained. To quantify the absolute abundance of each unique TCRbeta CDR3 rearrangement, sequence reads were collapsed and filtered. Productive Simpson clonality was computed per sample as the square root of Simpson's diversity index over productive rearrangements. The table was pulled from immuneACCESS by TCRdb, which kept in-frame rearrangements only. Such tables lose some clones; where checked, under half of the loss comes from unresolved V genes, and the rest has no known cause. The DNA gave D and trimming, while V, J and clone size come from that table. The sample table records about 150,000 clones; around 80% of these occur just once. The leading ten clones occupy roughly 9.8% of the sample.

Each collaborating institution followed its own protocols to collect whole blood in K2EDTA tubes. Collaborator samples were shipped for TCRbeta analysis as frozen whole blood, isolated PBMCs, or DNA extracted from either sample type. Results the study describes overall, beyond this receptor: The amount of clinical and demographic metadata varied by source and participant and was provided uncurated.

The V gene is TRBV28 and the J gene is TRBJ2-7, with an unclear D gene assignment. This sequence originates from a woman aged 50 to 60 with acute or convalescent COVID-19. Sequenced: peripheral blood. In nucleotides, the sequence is TGTGCCAGCAGTTTAACCACATCACCCTACGAGCAGTACTTC. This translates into CASSLTTSPYEQYF. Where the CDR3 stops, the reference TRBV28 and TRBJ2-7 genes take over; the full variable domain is DVKVTQSSRYLVKRTGEKVFLECVQDMDHENMFWYRQDPGLGLRLIYFSYDVKMKEKGDIPEGYSVSREKKERFSLILESASTNQTSMYLCASSLTTSPYEQYFGPGTRLTVT.